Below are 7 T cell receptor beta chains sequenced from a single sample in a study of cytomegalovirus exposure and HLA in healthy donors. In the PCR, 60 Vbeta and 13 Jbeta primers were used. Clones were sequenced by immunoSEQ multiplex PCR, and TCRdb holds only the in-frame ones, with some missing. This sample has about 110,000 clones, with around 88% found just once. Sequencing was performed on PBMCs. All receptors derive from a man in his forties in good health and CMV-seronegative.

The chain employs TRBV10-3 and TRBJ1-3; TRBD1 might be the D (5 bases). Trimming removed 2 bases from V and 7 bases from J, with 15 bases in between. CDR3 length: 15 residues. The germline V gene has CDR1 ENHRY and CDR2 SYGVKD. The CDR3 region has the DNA TGTGCCATCAGTGAGCCAGGGACTGGGGGTAACACCATATATTTT. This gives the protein CAISEPGTGGNTIYF.

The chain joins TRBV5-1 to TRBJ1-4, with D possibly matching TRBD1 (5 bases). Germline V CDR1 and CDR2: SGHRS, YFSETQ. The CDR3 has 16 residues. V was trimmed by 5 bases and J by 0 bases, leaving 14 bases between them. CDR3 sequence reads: CASRLGVATTNEKLFF. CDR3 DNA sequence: TGCGCCAGCAGATTAGGGGTCGCCACAACTAATGAAAAACTGTTTTTT.

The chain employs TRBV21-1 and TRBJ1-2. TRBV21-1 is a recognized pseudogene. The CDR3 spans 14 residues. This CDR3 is CASSTPKVSDGYTF. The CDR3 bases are TGTGCCAGCAGCACACCCAAGGTTAGCGATGGCTACACCTTC.

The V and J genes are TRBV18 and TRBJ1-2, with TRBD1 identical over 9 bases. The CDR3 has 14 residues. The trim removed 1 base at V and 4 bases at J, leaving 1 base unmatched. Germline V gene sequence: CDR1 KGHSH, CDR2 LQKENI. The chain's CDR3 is CASSPRDRAYGYTF. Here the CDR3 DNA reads TGTGCCAGCTCACCACGGGACAGGGCCTATGGCTACACCTTC.

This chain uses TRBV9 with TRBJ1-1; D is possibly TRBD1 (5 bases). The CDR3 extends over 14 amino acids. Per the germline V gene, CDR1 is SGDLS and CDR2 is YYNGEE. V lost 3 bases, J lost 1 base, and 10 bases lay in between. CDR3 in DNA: TGTGCCAGCAGCGCGGACACCACGAACACTGAAGCTTTCTTT. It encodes CASSADTTNTEAFF.

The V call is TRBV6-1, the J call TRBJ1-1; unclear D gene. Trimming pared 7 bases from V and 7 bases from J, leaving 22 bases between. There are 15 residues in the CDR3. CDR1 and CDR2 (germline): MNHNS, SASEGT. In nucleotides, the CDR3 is TGTGCCAGCATCTCCTTCAAGGTTCTCCCGGGTGAAGCTTTCTTT. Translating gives CASISFKVLPGEAFF.

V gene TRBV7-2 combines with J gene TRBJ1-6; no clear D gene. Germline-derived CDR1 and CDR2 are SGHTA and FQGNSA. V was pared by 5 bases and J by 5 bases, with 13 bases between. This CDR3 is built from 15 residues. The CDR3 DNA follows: TGTGCCAGCAGCCTAAGTTCTCAGGATAATTCACCCCTCCACTTT. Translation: CASSLSSQDNSPLHF.